The 32 T cell receptor beta chains listed next were all sequenced from one sample in a study of cytomegalovirus exposure and HLA in healthy donors. The PCR used 60 Vbeta and 13 Jbeta primers. Method: immunoSEQ multiplex PCR; TCRdb's copy keeps in-frame clones and lacks some. The sample has about 98,000 clones, roughly three quarters seen once. Sample: PBMCs. The receptor source for this set is a male donor in good health and CMV-seropositive.

This rearrangement joins TRBV6-5 to TRBJ1-3; TRBD1 might be the D (6 bases). The V gene lost 0 bases and the J gene lost 4 bases, with 10 bases spanning the gap. This CDR3 comprises 15 residues. CDR1 and CDR2 (germline): MNHEY, SVGAGI. This chain's CDR3 is CASSYSGGQGNTIYF. The CDR3 region has the DNA TGTGCCAGCAGTTACTCCGGGGGGCAGGGAAACACCATATATTTT.

This clone has only a few counts. V and J are TRBV6-6 and TRBJ1-2, with D unresolved. The CDR3 consists of 12 residues. Germline V gene sequence: CDR1 MNHNY, CDR2 SVGAGI (reference sequence). V dropped 4 bases and J dropped 8 bases, with 11 bases sitting between them. CDR3: CASSSPSVGYTF. The CDR3 bases are TGTGCCAGCAGTTCGCCTTCGGTGGGCTACACCTTC.

V usage is TRBV9 and J usage is TRBJ2-3, with TRBD1 as a possible D gene (6 bases). Germline CDR1 SGDLS, CDR2 YYNGEE. V gave up 3 bases and J gave up 2 bases, with 13 bases separating them. There are 15 residues in the CDR3. The CDR3 protein is CASSDTGLLTDTQYF. In DNA form, the CDR3 reads TGTGCCAGCAGCGATACAGGGTTGCTCACAGATACGCAGTATTTT.

The CDR3 DNA is TGTGCCAGCAGCTTGGCAGGGGCACGGGAGCCCCAGCATTTT. This encodes CASSLAGAREPQHF. This chain uses TRBV5-6 with TRBJ1-5; the D gene is possibly TRBD1 (6 bases). The V end was cut by 0 bases, the J end by 8 bases, with 12 bases between. The CDR3 covers 14 residues. The V gene's germline CDR1 is SGHDT and CDR2 YYEEEE.

The V call is TRBV29-1, the J call TRBJ1-1, with D perhaps matching TRBD1 (5 bases). V lost 7 bases and J 3 bases, leaving 15 bases between the germline ends. Germline V gene sequence: CDR1 SQVTM, CDR2 ANQGSEA. This CDR3 contains 13 residues. As DNA, the CDR3 is TGCAGCGCAACCACAGGTGGGGACACTGAAGCTTTCTTT. Translating gives CSATTGGDTEAFF.

The chain has TRBV11-2 and TRBJ2-5; D ambiguous. Trimming took 0 bases from V and 4 from J, leaving 3 bases between them. This CDR3 region has 12 residues. Germline values: CDR1 SGHAT, CDR2 FQNNGV. The CDR3 here is CASSLDRETQYF. CDR3 DNA: TGTGCCAGCAGCTTAGATCGAGAGACCCAGTACTTC.

This chain connects TRBV11-3 to TRBJ2-1, with a possible D match to TRBD2 (6 bases). CDR1 and CDR2 from the germline V gene are SGHNT and YENEEA. The CDR3 loop spans 17 amino acids. Deletions cut 5 bases from V and 5 bases from J, with 22 bases between. CDR3 bases: TGTGCCAGCAGCCCTGTATGGCGGGGCGACCTAAACAATGAGCAGTTCTTC. It is translated as CASSPVWRGDLNNEQFF.

This chain uses TRBV10-3 with TRBJ2-3, with TRBD1 identical over 9 bases. This CDR3 is 13 amino acids long. The V gene's germline CDR1 is ENHRY and CDR2 SYGVKD. Trimming removed 6 bases from V and 4 bases from J; junction bases left unmatched: 2. The CDR3 is CAISTGGSDTQYF. In DNA form, the CDR3 reads TGTGCCATCAGCACAGGGGGCTCAGATACGCAGTATTTT.

The chain recombines TRBV5-5 with TRBJ2-3; 9 bases are a match to TRBD1. Germline values: CDR1 SGHKS, CDR2 YYEKEE (reference sequence). The CDR3 runs 14 residues. The J segment lost 5 bases and the V segment lost 4 bases, leaving 5 bases of the junction unmatched. The CDR3 loop is CASSPGQGIDTQYF. CDR3 DNA sequence: TGTGCCAGCAGCCCTGGACAGGGGATAGATACGCAGTATTTT.

Only a few counts were recorded for this clone. The rearrangement uses TRBV19 and TRBJ2-6, with 7 nucleotides matching TRBD1. This CDR3 spans 17 amino acids. Trimming removed 5 bases from V and 3 bases from J; junction bases left unmatched: 10. CDR1 and CDR2 from the germline V gene are LNHDA and SQIVND (reference sequence). The CDR3 DNA is TGTGCCAGTAGTGCGACCTCAGGGGGTGGTGGGGCCAACGTCCTGACTTTC. Translated, it gives CASSATSGGGGANVLTF.

The chain links TRBV28 to TRBJ1-2, with D maybe TRBD1 (6 bases). V was pared by 2 bases and J by 8 bases, with 9 bases between. Germline CDR1 reads MDHEN; CDR2 reads SYDVKM. This CDR3 comprises 12 residues. DNA of the CDR3: TGTGCCAGCAGTTTAATAGGGGGAGGCTACACCTTC. Translation: CASSLIGGGYTF.

The V call is TRBV7-2, the J call TRBJ2-7; 15 bases are a match to TRBD2. The CDR3 has 16 residues. Germline CDR1 is SGHTA and CDR2 is FQGNSA. J was trimmed by 3 bases and V by 5 bases; bases with no gene match: 5. CDR3 sequence reads: CASSTGTSGRSYEQYF. Written as DNA, the CDR3 is TGTGCCAGCAGCACAGGGACTAGCGGGAGGAGCTACGAGCAGTACTTC.

For the CDR3, the DNA is TGTGCCACCCTAGCGGGAGTCCATGAGCAGTTCTTC. Amino acids: CATLAGVHEQFF. This rearrangement joins TRBV28 to TRBJ2-1; 10 nucleotides line up with TRBD2. The ends lost 10 bases at V and 8 bases at J; junction bases unmatched: 5. The germline gives CDR1 MDHEN, CDR2 SYDVKM. There are 12 residues in the CDR3.

J is TRBJ1-1 and V is TRBV6-5, with unresolved D. The CDR3 is made up of 13 amino acids. Looked up from germline, CDR1 is MNHEY and CDR2 is SVGAGI. V was cut by 2 bases and J by 1 base, with 5 bases left in between. The CDR3 region is CASSYRGNTEAFF. In DNA form, the CDR3 reads TGTGCCAGCAGTTACAGAGGGAACACTGAAGCTTTCTTT.

This clone was counted between two and nine times. The chain joins TRBV7-3 to TRBJ1-6, with no clear D. The V end lost 8 bases, the J end lost 2 bases, and 13 bases lay between the germline ends. Per germline, CDR1 SGHTA and CDR2 FQGTGA. The CDR3 is 15 residues long. In DNA, the CDR3 is TGTGCCAGCCGCAGAGGCCGCACCTATAATTCACCCCTCCACTTT. Its translation is CASRRGRTYNSPLHF.

This chain joins TRBV7-2 and TRBJ1-1; D might be TRBD1 (5 bases). V shed 5 bases and J shed 6 bases, with 13 bases lying between them. This CDR3 region has 13 residues. CDR1 SGHTA and CDR2 FQGNSA come from the germline V gene. This chain's CDR3 is CASSAGGWAEAFF. The CDR3 DNA sequence: TGTGCCAGCAGCGCCGGGGGTTGGGCTGAAGCTTTCTTT. The full variable domain, with the rest looked up from reference TRBV7-2 and TRBJ1-1, is GAGVSQSPSNKVTEKGKDVELRCDPISGHTALYWYRQSLGQGLEFLIYFQGNSAPDKSGLPSDRFSAERTGGSVSTLTIQRTQQEDSAVYLCASSAGGWAEAFFGQGTRLTVV.

This sequence joins TRBV7-9 and TRBJ2-5; 7 nucleotides align to TRBD1. CDR1 SEHNR and CDR2 FQNEAQ come from the germline V gene (reference sequence). The CDR3 extends over 14 amino acids. The J segment lost 1 base and the V segment lost 8 bases, leaving 7 bases of the junction unmatched. This CDR3 reads CASGEGATQETQYF. The CDR3 bases are TGTGCCAGCGGTGAGGGGGCCACCCAAGAGACCCAGTACTTC.

The chain couples TRBV5-4 to TRBJ2-5, with 9 bases fitting TRBD2. Germline CDR1 SGHNT, CDR2 YYREEE (reference sequence). After removal of 0 bases from V and 3 bases from J, the junction contained 3 bases not matched to a gene. This CDR3 is built from 15 residues. The CDR3 protein is CASSLGAGGEETQYF. DNA for the CDR3: TGTGCCAGCAGCTTGGGGGCGGGAGGGGAAGAGACCCAGTACTTC. The full variable domain, rest sourced from reference TRBV5-4 and TRBJ2-5, is ETGVTQSPTHLIKTRGQQVTLRCSSQSGHNTVSWYQQALGQGPQFIFQYYREEENGRGNFPPRFSGLQFPNYSSELNVNALELDDSALYLCASSLGAGGEETQYFGPGTRLLVL.

The genes are TRBV6-5 and TRBJ2-7; tentative D call: TRBD2 (5 bases). Germline V gene data show CDR1 as MNHEY and CDR2 as SVGAGI. Trimming removed 0 bases at V and 6 bases at J, with 12 bases between. The CDR3 extends over 14 amino acids. The CDR3 is CASSYSYHTSEQYF. The CDR3 DNA follows: TGTGCCAGCAGTTACTCCTATCACACTAGCGAGCAGTACTTC.

V is TRBV19 and J is TRBJ2-5; 7 nucleotides match TRBD1. V trimming: 6 bases; J trimming: 4 bases; junction bases outside the gene matches: 8. CDR1 and CDR2 (germline): LNHDA, SQIVND (reference sequence). The CDR3 consists of 14 residues. The CDR3 coding sequence is TGTGCCAGTAGACCCACAGGGGCGGGAGAGACCCAGTACTTC. It specifies CASRPTGAGETQYF.

The chain carries TRBV11-3 and TRBJ2-4; D not resolved. Deletions cut 0 bases from V and 6 bases from J, with 6 bases between. The CDR3 consists of 13 residues. The V gene's germline CDR1 is SGHNT and CDR2 YENEEA. CDR3 region: CASSLEAGNIQYF. In DNA, the CDR3 is TGTGCCAGCAGCTTAGAAGCTGGAAACATTCAGTACTTC.

The chain combines TRBV6-5 with TRBJ2-3; 10 bases match TRBD1. The CDR3 consists of 13 residues. The germline gives CDR1 MNHEY, CDR2 SVGAGI. Germline trimming cut 6 bases from V and 8 bases from J; bases unmatched to any gene: 5. CDR3 amino acids: CASSSGTGATQYF. The CDR3, as DNA: TGTGCCAGCAGCTCCGGGACAGGGGCTACGCAGTATTTT.

This clone was picked up one time. DNA for the CDR3: TGTGCCAGCAGTTTATTTGGAACAGTAGGTGGCTACACCTTC. It translates to CASSLFGTVGGYTF. This chain links TRBV28 with TRBJ1-2; D is undetermined. Germline lookup yields CDR1 MDHEN and CDR2 SYDVKM. Trimming stripped 1 base from V and 7 bases from J, with 13 bases between. The CDR3 loop spans 14 amino acids.

The V gene is TRBV19, the J gene TRBJ1-2; weak D call: TRBD1 (5 bases). This CDR3 is built from 12 residues. V lost 3 bases to trimming and J lost 5 bases, with 7 bases between them. Germline values: CDR1 LNHDA, CDR2 SQIVND (reference sequence). The CDR3: CASSISGYGYTF. As DNA, the CDR3 is TGTGCCAGTAGTATCTCAGGGTATGGCTACACCTTC.

V usage is TRBV5-1 and J usage is TRBJ2-7; the match to TRBD1 covers 10 bases. Unmatched junction bases numbered 2, after V lost 4 bases and J lost 1 base. The CDR3 length is 14 residues. Germline V CDR1 and CDR2: SGHRS, YFSETQ. The CDR3 region has the DNA TGCGCCAGCAGCCGGGACAGGGGATCCTACGAGCAGTACTTC. Amino acids: CASSRDRGSYEQYF.

The chain employs TRBV6-5 and TRBJ1-5; 9 bases are shared with TRBD1. Germline CDR1 is MNHEY and CDR2 is SVGAGI. There are 14 residues in the CDR3. The J segment lost 7 bases and the V segment lost 6 bases, leaving 7 bases of the junction unmatched. The CDR3 nucleotides read TGTGCCAGCAGCTTTGGACAGGGGTTACAGCCCCAGCATTTT. Translating it yields CASSFGQGLQPQHF.

The table lists this clone with a few counts. The V call is TRBV6-6, the J call TRBJ1-1; perhaps TRBD1 as D (6 bases). Germline V gene sequence: CDR1 MNHNY, CDR2 SVGAGI (reference sequence). Trimming stripped 2 bases from V and 5 bases from J, with 15 bases between. The CDR3 is 15 amino acids. The chain's CDR3 is CASSYAGGGLTEAFF. The CDR3 nucleotides read TGTGCCAGCAGTTACGCCGGCGGGGGCCTTACTGAAGCTTTCTTT.

J is TRBJ2-7 and V is TRBV9; maybe TRBD2 (6 bases). Germline loops: CDR1 SGDLS, CDR2 YYNGEE. V was clipped by 6 bases and J by 4 bases, with 23 bases between them. The CDR3 contains 16 residues. The CDR3 region is CASTPGVELARYEQYF. The CDR3 DNA reads as TGTGCCAGCACCCCGGGAGTGGAGTTAGCGAGGTACGAGCAGTACTTC.

V is TRBV11-2 and J is TRBJ2-5; maybe TRBD1 (5 bases). The V end lost 2 bases, the J end lost 5 bases, and 15 bases lay between the germline ends. Germline-derived CDR1 and CDR2 are SGHAT and FQNNGV. The CDR3 has 15 residues. The CDR3 sequence is CASSLSQDWWETQYF. CDR3 DNA sequence: TGTGCCAGCAGCTTATCACAGGATTGGTGGGAGACCCAGTACTTC.

The V and J genes are TRBV2 and TRBJ1-4; D gene uncertain. The CDR3 contains 15 residues. Germline CDR1 reads SNHLY; CDR2 reads FYNNEI. V was pared by 6 bases and J by 6 bases, with 17 bases between. The CDR3 bases are TGTGCCAGCAGCCGGTCTATGGTTCCCGATGAAAAACTGTTTTTT. Translating it yields CASSRSMVPDEKLFF. Full variable domain (outside the CDR3, taken from reference TRBV2 and TRBJ1-4): EPEVTQTPSHQVTQMGQEVILRCVPISNHLYFYWYRQILGQKVEFLVSFYNNEISEKSEIFDDQFSVERPDGSNFTLKIRSTKLEDSAMYFCASSRSMVPDEKLFFGSGTQLSVL.

This clone was detected only once. The rearrangement uses TRBV7-8 and TRBJ2-7, with a weak D call TRBD2 (6 bases). This CDR3 is 14 amino acids long. The V and J ends lost 1 base and 3 bases respectively, with 10 bases between them. Per germline, CDR1 SGHVS and CDR2 FQNEAQ. CDR3 coding DNA: TGTGCCAGCAGCTTAGATGGTAGCGGCTACGAGCAGTACTTC. Protein: CASSLDGSGYEQYF. Drawing the rest from reference TRBV7-8 and TRBJ2-7, the complete variable domain is GAGVSQSPRYKVAKRGQDVALRCDPISGHVSLFWYQQALGQGPEFLTYFQNEAQLDKSGLPSDRFFAERPEGSVSTLKIQRTQQEDSAVYLCASSLDGSGYEQYFGPGTRLTVT.

The J gene is TRBJ2-3, the V gene TRBV4-3, with 9 bases matching TRBD1. In germline, CDR1 is LGHNA, CDR2 YSLEER. With 2 bases clipped from V and 4 bases from J, the junction kept 7 bases outside the gene matches. The length of the CDR3 is 16 residues. The chain's CDR3 is CASSQYPGQGSDTQYF. In nucleotides, the CDR3 is TGCGCCAGCAGCCAATACCCGGGACAGGGATCAGATACGCAGTATTTT.